The 2 T cell receptor beta chains below come from one sample, sequenced in a study of cytomegalovirus exposure and HLA in healthy donors. The PCR ran on 60 Vbeta and 13 Jbeta primers. Libraries were prepared by immunoSEQ multiplex PCR; TCRdb keeps only in-frame clonotypes and omits some of them. The profile shows some 100,000 clones, 79% of them singletons. The sequenced sample was PBMCs. The receptors originated from a female donor in good health and CMV-seropositive.

As for this clone: The CDR3 does not end in the conserved phenylalanine or tryptophan, so this is likely a read error. The rearrangement uses TRBV13 and TRBJ1-6, with 9 positions matching TRBD1. This CDR3 has 15 residues. The germline V gene encodes CDR1 PRHDT and CDR2 FYEKMQ (reference sequence). The ends lost 1 base at V and 7 bases at J; junction bases unmatched: 2. The CDR3, as DNA: TGTGCCAGCAGCTTAGAGGGACAGGGCAATTCACCCCTCCACTGT. Its protein product is CASSLEGQGNSPLHC.

The V and J genes are TRBV7-9 and TRBJ2-1; 12 bases align to TRBD2. Trimming at V came to 3 bases and at J to 5 bases, leaving 14 bases not matched to a gene. Germline CDR1 reads SEHNR; CDR2 reads FQNEAQ (reference sequence). This CDR3 has 19 residues. The CDR3 DNA sequence: TGTGCCAGCAGCTTCCGACTAGCGGGAGACTCCCCCCTGGACAATGAGCAGTTCTTC. It translates to CASSFRLAGDSPLDNEQFF.